Shown below are 5 T cell receptor beta chains from a single sample sequenced in a study of breast tumors, draining lymph nodes, adjacent tissues (dated by TCRdb to 2016 to 2017). The library was built by means of multiplex PCR. TCRdb shows the sequencer as Illumina HiSeq 2000. TCRdb redid the processing of the public reads, applying fastp at Q25 and MiXCR, and retained in-frame beta chains. Every distinct CDR3 protein forms one entry, paired with its most common genes and DNA. Present in this sample are about 200,000 distinct CDR3 sequences, around 33% of which were seen just once. 4.3% of the sample rests with the top ten. Lymph node samples came from the axillary draining lymph nodes of breast cancer patients. The sample taken for sequencing was axillary lymph node tissue. These receptors came from a female donor with breast cancer. Some clones in this sample may be carry-over from other donors' samples.

In its sample, this clonotype was seen a few times. The chain joins TRBV27 to TRBJ2-2, with TRBD2 matching 7 bases. Losses at the gene ends were 7 bases for V and 6 bases for J; bases not matched to a gene: 5. CDR3 length: 13 amino acids. Looked up from germline, CDR1 is MNHEY and CDR2 is SMNVEV (reference sequence). The CDR3 bases are TGTGCCAGCAATGCGGGAGCTCCCGGGGAGCTGTTTTTT. As protein: CASNAGAPGELFF.

This clonotype was picked up a small number of times. This sequence joins TRBV5-4 and TRBJ2-2; 13 nucleotides agree with TRBD2. With V trimmed by 3 bases and J by 8 bases, 10 bases remained unmatched. This CDR3 comprises 17 residues. Per germline, CDR1 SGHNT and CDR2 YYREEE (reference sequence). The chain's CDR3 is CASSSSGTSGAGGELFF. The DNA for the CDR3 is TGTGCCAGCAGCTCATCCGGGACTAGCGGGGCCGGGGGGGAGCTGTTTTTT. The full variable domain, with the rest looked up from reference TRBV5-4 and TRBJ2-2, is ETGVTQSPTHLIKTRGQQVTLRCSSQSGHNTVSWYQQALGQGPQFIFQYYREEENGRGNFPPRFSGLQFPNYSSELNVNALELDDSALYLCASSSSGTSGAGGELFFGEGSRLTVL.

This clonotype was found many times. The CDR3 here is CASSALAGVYNEQFF. In DNA form, the CDR3 reads TGCGCCAGCAGCGCGCTAGCGGGAGTGTACAATGAGCAGTTCTTC. The genes are TRBV4-1 and TRBJ2-1, with 10 bases fitting TRBD2. Germline lookup yields CDR1 MGHRA and CDR2 YSYEKL. J gave up 4 bases and V 5 bases, and 5 bases lay outside the gene matches. This CDR3 region has 15 residues.

The chain joins TRBV10-3 to TRBJ2-4, with a weak D call TRBD1 (8 bases). Looked up from germline, CDR1 is ENHRY and CDR2 is SYGVKD. Trimming shortened V by 4 bases and J by 3 bases, and 16 bases separated the two germline ends. This CDR3 has 16 residues. CDR3 residues: CAISVPTGEGKNIQYF. In nucleotides, the CDR3 is TGTGCCATCAGTGTACCGACAGGGGAGGGCAAAAACATTCAGTACTTC.

This clonotype was detected ten times or more. This rearrangement joins TRBV30 to TRBJ1-4; no clear D gene. Germline values: CDR1 GTSNPN, CDR2 SVGIG (reference sequence). This CDR3 is 13 amino acids long. Deletions cut 3 bases from V and 8 bases from J, with 13 bases between. The CDR3 DNA follows: TGTGCCTGGAGGATCTCCCAGAGGGAAAAACTGTTTTTT. Residues: CAWRISQREKLFF.